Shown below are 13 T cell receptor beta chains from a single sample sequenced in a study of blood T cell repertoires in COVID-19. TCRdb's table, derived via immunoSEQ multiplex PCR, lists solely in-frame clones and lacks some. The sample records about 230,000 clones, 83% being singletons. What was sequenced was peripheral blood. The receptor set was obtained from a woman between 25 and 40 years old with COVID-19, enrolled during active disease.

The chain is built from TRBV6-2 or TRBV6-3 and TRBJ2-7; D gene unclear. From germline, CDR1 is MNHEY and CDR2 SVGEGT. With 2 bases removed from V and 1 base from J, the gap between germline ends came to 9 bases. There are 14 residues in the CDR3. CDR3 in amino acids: CASSYSRRSYEQYF. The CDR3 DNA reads TGTGCCAGCAGTTACAGCCGGCGGTCCTACGAGCAGTACTTC.

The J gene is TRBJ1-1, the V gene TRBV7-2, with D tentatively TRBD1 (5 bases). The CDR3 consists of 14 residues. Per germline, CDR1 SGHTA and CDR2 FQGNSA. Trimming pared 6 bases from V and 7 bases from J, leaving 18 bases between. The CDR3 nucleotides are TGTGCCAGCAGTCCCAACGGGGGTTCAGGTGAAGCTTTCTTT. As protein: CASSPNGGSGEAFF.

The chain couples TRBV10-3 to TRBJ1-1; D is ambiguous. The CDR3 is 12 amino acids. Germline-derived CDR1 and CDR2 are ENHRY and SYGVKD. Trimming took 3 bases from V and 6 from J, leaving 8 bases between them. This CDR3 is CAISEPRAEAFF. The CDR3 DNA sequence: TGTGCCATCAGTGAACCGAGGGCTGAAGCTTTCTTT.

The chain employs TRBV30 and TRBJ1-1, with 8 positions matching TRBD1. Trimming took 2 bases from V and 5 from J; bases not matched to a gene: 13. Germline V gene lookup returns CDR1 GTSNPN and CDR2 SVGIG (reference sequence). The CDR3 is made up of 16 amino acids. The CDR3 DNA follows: TGTGCCTGGAGTCCACCGGGCAGGGGGCTTGGAACTGAAGCTTTCTTT. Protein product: CAWSPPGRGLGTEAFF.

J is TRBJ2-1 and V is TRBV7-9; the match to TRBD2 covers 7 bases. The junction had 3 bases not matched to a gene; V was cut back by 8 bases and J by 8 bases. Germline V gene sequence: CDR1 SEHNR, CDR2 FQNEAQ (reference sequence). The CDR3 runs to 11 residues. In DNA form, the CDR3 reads TGTGCCAGCCTGGGGGGGGATGAGCAGTTCTTC. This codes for CASLGGDEQFF.

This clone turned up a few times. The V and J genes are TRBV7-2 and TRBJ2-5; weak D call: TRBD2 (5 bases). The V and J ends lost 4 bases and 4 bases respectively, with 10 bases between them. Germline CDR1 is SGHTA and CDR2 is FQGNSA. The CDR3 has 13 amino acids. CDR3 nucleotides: TGTGCCAGCAGCTCCTCTCGGGGAGAGACCCAGTACTTC. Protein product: CASSSSRGETQYF.

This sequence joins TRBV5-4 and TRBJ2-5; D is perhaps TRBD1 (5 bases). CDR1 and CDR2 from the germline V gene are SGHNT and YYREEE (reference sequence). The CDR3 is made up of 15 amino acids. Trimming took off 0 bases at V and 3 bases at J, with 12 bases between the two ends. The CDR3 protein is CASSLGAGWEETQYF. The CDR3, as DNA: TGTGCCAGCAGCTTGGGGGCAGGGTGGGAAGAGACCCAGTACTTC.

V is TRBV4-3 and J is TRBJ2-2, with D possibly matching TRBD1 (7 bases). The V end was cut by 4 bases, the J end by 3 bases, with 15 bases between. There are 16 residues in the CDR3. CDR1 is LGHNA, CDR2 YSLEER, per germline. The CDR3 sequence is CASSPPGGFDTGELFF. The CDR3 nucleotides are TGCGCCAGCAGCCCCCCAGGGGGGTTCGACACCGGGGAGCTGTTTTTT.

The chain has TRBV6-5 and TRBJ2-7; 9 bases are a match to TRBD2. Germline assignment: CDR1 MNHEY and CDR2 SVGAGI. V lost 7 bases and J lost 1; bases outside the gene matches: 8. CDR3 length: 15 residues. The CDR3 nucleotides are TGTGCCAGCACCATAGCGGGAGCACTATCCTACGAGCAGTACTTC. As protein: CASTIAGALSYEQYF.

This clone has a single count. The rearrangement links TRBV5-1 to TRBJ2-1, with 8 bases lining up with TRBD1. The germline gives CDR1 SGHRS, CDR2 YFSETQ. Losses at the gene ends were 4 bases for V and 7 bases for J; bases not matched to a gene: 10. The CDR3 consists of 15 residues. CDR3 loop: CASSPDRGVGNEQFF. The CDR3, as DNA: TGCGCCAGCAGCCCTGACAGGGGTGTAGGAAATGAGCAGTTCTTC.

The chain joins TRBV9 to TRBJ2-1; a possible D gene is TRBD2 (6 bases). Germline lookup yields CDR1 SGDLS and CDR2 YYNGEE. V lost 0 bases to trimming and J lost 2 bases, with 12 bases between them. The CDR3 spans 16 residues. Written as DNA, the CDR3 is TGTGCCAGCAGCGTAGCCGGGAGTGCCACCTACAATGAGCAGTTCTTC. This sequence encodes CASSVAGSATYNEQFF.

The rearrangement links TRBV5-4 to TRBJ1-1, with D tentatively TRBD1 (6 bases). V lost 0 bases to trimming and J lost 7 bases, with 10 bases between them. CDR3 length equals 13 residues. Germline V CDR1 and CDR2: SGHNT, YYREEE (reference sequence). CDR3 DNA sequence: TGTGCCAGCAGCTTGGCGGACAGATATGAAGCTTTCTTT. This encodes CASSLADRYEAFF.

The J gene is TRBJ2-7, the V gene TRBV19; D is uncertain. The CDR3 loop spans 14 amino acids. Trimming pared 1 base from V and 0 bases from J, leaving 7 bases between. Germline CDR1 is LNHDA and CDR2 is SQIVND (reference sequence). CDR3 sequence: CASSIGGNSYEQYF. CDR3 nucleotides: TGTGCCAGTAGTATAGGAGGAAACTCCTACGAGCAGTACTTC.